This T cell receptor beta chain came from a study of Tregs in tolerant kidney transplant recipients (dated by TCRdb to the late 2010s). About the study as a whole: The study applied TCRbeta sequencing to find donor-specific regulatory T cells before combined kidney and bone marrow transplantation and then followed those same cells after transplant.

The transplants used related donors with nonmyeloablative bone marrow transplantation, and mixed chimerism in the human trials was transient. Thawed PBMCs were FACS-sorted into unstimulated Tregs (CD4+CD25+CD127-), CD4+ non-Tregs (CD4+CD25-), CD4 cells and CD8 cells. The patients were a few recipients of combined kidney and bone marrow transplants from the ITN036ST trial, and samples were available only from these trial subjects. Healthy control blood was separated into PBMCs by Ficoll density gradient and cryopreserved, and patient PBMCs were collected both before and after transplant. As regards this clone: This clone's antigen is unknown. The junction differs from germline at one of its ends, possibly a read error. Read coverage stops 3 residues before the CDR3 terminus; the germline J gene supplies the remainder.

Counted from cysteine to phenylalanine, this CDR3 has 13 amino acids. The CDR3 was read in part: 30 bases, with the frame set at base 1. The germline V gene (reference sequence) provides CDR1 SSHAT and CDR2 FNYEAQ. Genomic DNA was extracted from sorted cells with the QIAGEN DNeasy Blood and Tissue Kit for TCRbeta CDR3 sequencing. High-throughput TCRbeta CDR3 sequencing was carried out commercially through immunoSEQ, with PCR amplification with bias correction and internal controls included. Concerning the study's data processing: Unique productive TCRbeta sequences were defined by CDR3 nucleotide sequence when primers matched and otherwise by CDR3 amino acid sequence together with Vbeta and Jbeta genes. To correct sorting error, sequences shared between sorted populations at a frequency ratio of 2:1 or less were removed; the rest were assigned to the higher population. A sequence counted as donor-reactive if, in CFSE-low cells, the sequence had a frequency of at least 0.01% and was expanded at least 5-fold compared with unstimulated cells. Jensen-Shannon divergence, calculated on the top 100 TCRbeta sequences ranked by frequency, was used to quantify repertoire divergence. For samples with multiple sequencing runs, sorting error was corrected in each run separately before the runs were combined. The table comes from immuneACCESS by way of TCRdb, which keeps in-frame sequences with V and J called. Part of the clones is missing from these tables; in studies checked, under half for an unresolved V gene and the rest for unknown reasons. V and J calls and clone size are given by that table; D and trimming were obtained from the DNA. The sample table gives tens of thousands of clones. The ten largest clones capture 1.8% of the sample.

On the study overall, not on this receptor specifically: Biological reproducibility was not directly assessed, although technical replication error appeared to be minimal. Expanding Tregs with activated donor B cells appeared to identify the most biologically relevant and donor-specific TCRbeta repertoire. Donor-specific Treg expansion was found to exceed global Treg expansion in tolerant patients, suggesting antigen-driven rather than nonspecific expansion. Because the PCR primers were changed over time for some patients, nucleotide-level comparison could not be performed across the samples from those patients. The study was limited by small patient numbers, and the findings need validation in larger populations and under other immunosuppression protocols.

The chain couples TRBV7-7 to TRBJ2-7; the central 7 bases match TRBD1. This material consisted of CD4+ T cells from blood (PBMCs), taken 24 months after the transplant. This clonotype was sampled from a human patient who received a combined kidney and bone marrow transplant. After a transplant, not all T cells may be the patient's own; some may come from the graft donor. The CDR3 protein: CASSLKGGTEQYF. The part of the CDR3 DNA that was read is TGTGCTAGCAGCCTAAAAGGGGGCACCGAG.